This T cell receptor beta chain was sequenced for a study of blood T cell repertoires in COVID-19. On the study more broadly: The United States, Italy and Spain were the sources of the acute and convalescent COVID-19 samples. PBMCs, B-cell-depleted T cells, or T cells were the source of the cDNA or gDNA that made up the material.

Per the original methods: Amplification from reference gene primers served as the basis for estimated nucleated cell counts. Only in-frame clones appear in the TCRdb table, and some are missing; sequencing was by immunoSEQ multiplex PCR. V, J and clone size derive from that table, while D and trimming were established from the DNA sequence. The sample holds roughly 34,000 clones, 88% seen once. The clonotype originates from a woman in her 70s with active COVID-19. Sequencing input: peripheral blood.

Here the CDR3 reads CASSSHSSGFQSPLHF. CDR3 DNA sequence: TGTGCCAGCAGCTCCCACTCATCAGGCTTTCAGTCACCCCTCCACTTT. The chain recombines TRBV7-2 with TRBJ1-6, with no clear D. Trimming shortened V by 4 bases and J by 10 bases, and 20 bases separated the two germline ends. CDR3 length: 16 residues. The germline V gene encodes CDR1 SGHTA and CDR2 FQGNSA.